The T cell receptor beta chain under discussion was sequenced for a study of blood T cells in healthy people across ages. Findings of the study overall: Aged donors had fewer naive CD4+ cells and lower diversity than long-lived donors. CMV status of donors was not determined, possibly confounding expanded clonotype changes.

Looked up from germline, CDR1 is LNHNV and CDR2 is YYDKDF (reference sequence). V lost 1 base and J 4 bases, leaving 8 bases between the germline ends. The CDR3 sequence is 15 residues long. Isolation of PBMCs gave at least 6 million cells per sample. Comments on this clonotype: Its antigen remains unknown.

Alongside a J-beta primer mix, a sample-barcoded 5' primer served in a second PCR lasting about 7 to 12 cycles. A 12-random-nucleotide template-switch adaptor tagged each cDNA molecule. TCRdb re-called the 5' RACE reads with MiXCR, one entry per CDR3 protein. The sample shows some 1.6 million distinct CDR3 sequences, roughly 32% of them seen only once. The TCR sequence derives from a woman in her twenties or thirties in good health. Material: blood. The chain has TRBV15 and TRBJ2-6; D ambiguous. The DNA of the CDR3 is TGTGCCACCAGCAGAGCGGCGACCGGGGCCAACGTCCTGACTTTC. It specifies CATSRAATGANVLTF. Drawing the rest from reference TRBV15 and TRBJ2-6, the complete variable domain is DAMVIQNPRYQVTQFGKPVTLSCSQTLNHNVMYWYQQKSSQAPKLLFHYYDKDFNNEADTPDNFQSRRPNTSFCFLDIRSPGLGDTAMYLCATSRAATGANVLTFGAGSRLTVL.